The TCR beta chain under discussion was sequenced for a study of cytomegalovirus exposure and HLA in healthy donors. Study-level background: Earlier, some 170 million T cells were analyzed, and approximately 110 million unique TCR beta sequences were found among them.

Study outcomes and limitations: TCR beta V- and J-gene trimming, according to a later analysis, was linked to a missense DCLRE1C variant.

This clone occurred a few times. Antigen specificity is unknown. The PCR contained 60 Vbeta and 13 Jbeta primers. The repertoire was sequenced with immunoSEQ multiplex PCR; TCRdb's copy has only in-frame clones and lacks some. The profile shows about 130,000 clones, about 70% of them singletons. The V and J ends lost 3 bases and 1 base, in that order; junction bases with no gene match: 3. The germline CDR1 and CDR2 sequences are SGDLS and YYNGEE. The CDR3 spans 14 residues. The sequencing sample was made of PBMCs. The clonotype was recovered from a male donor in good health and CMV-seronegative. The rearrangement joins TRBV9 to TRBJ2-7; TRBD1 agrees at 8 bases. The CDR3 spells CASSARQGSYEQYF. In DNA form, the CDR3 reads TGTGCCAGCAGCGCTCGACAGGGGTCCTACGAGCAGTACTTC. The full variable domain, its missing parts supplied by reference TRBV9 and TRBJ2-7, is DSGVTQTPKHLITATGQRVTLRCSPRSGDLSVYWYQQSLDQGLQFLIQYYNGEERAKGNILERFSAQQFPDLHSELNLSSLELGDSALYFCASSARQGSYEQYFGPGTRLTVT.